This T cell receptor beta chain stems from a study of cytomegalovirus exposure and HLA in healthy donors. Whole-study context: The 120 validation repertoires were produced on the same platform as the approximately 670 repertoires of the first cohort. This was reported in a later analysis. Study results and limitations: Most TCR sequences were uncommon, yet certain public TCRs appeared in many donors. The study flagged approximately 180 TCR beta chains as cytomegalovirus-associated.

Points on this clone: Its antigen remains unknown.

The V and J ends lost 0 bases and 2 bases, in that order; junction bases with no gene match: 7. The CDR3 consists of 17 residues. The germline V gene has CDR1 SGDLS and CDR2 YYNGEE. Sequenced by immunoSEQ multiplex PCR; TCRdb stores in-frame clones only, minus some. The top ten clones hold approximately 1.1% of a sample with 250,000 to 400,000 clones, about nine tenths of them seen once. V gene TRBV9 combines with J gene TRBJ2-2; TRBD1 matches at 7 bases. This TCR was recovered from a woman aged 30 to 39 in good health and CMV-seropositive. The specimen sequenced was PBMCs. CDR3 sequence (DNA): TGTGCCAGCAGCGTAGGACGGGACAGCTCCAACACCGGGGAGCTGTTTTTT. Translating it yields CASSVGRDSSNTGELFF.